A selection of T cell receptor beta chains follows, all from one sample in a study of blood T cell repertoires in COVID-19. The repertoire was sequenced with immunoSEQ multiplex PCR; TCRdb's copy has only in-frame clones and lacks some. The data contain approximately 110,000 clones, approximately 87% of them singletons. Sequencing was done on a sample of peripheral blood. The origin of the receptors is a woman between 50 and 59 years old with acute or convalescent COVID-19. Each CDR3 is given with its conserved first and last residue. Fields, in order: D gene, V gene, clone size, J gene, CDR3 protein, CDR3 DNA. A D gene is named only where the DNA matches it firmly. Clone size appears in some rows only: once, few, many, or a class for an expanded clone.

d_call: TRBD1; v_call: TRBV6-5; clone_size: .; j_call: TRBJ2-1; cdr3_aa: CASSRKPGQGNEQFF; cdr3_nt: TGTGCCAGCAGTCGGAAGCCGGGACAGGGCAATGAGCAGTTCTTC
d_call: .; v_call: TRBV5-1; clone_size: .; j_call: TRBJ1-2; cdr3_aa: CASSLGLSGYGYTF; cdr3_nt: TGCGCCAGCAGCTTGGGCTTAAGCGGCTATGGCTACACCTTC
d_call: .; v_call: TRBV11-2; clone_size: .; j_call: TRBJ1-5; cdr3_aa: CASSLSAGASQPQHF; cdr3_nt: TGTGCCAGCAGCTTATCGGCAGGCGCAAGTCAGCCCCAGCATTTT
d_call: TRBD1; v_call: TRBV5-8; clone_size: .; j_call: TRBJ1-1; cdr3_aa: CASRLDREKAFF; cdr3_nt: TGTGCCAGCAGGCTGGACAGGGAGAAAGCTTTCTTT
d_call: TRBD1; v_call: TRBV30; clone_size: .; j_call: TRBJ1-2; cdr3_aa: CAWSETGAHGYTF; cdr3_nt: TGTGCCTGGAGCGAGACAGGGGCGCATGGCTACACCTTC
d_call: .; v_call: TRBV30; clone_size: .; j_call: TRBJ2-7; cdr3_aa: CAWSVRQGKIYEQYF; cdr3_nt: TGTGCCTGGAGTGTACGCCAGGGTAAAATCTACGAGCAGTACTTC
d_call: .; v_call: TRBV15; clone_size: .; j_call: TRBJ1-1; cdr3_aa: CATSSANGGLAEAFF; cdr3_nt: TGTGCCACCAGCAGCGCAAATGGAGGCTTGGCTGAAGCTTTCTTT
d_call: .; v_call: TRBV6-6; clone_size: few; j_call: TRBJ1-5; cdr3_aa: CASSSSTVNQPQHF; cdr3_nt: .
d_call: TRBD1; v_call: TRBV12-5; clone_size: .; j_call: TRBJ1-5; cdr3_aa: CASGLEQGGNQPQHF; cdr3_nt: TGTGCTAGTGGACTTGAACAGGGGGGAAATCAGCCCCAGCATTTT
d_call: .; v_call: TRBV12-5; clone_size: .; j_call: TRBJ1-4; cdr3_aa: CASGLAGGQMLFF; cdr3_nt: TGTGCTAGTGGTTTGGCGGGGGGGCAAATGCTGTTTTTT
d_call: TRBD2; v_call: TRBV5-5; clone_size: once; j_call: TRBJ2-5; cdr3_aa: CASSPGTTSGVQETQYF; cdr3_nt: TGTGCCAGCAGCCCCGGGACGACTAGCGGGGTGCAAGAGACCCAGTACTTC
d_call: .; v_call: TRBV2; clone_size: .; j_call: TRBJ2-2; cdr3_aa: CASSYTDTGELFF; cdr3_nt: TGTGCCAGCAGTTACACCGACACCGGGGAGCTGTTTTTT
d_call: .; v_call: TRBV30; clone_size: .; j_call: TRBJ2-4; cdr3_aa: CAWSTGHKNIQYF; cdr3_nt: TGTGCCTGGAGTACGGGACACAAAAACATTCAGTACTTC
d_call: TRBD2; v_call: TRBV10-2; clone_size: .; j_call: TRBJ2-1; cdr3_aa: CATIPLTSGESSYNEQFF; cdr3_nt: TGCGCCACCATCCCCTTGACTAGCGGGGAGAGCTCCTACAATGAGCAGTTCTTC
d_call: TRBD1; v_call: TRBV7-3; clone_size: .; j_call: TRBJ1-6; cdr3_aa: CASSLVGTANSPLHF; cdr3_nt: TGTGCCAGCAGCTTGGTAGGGACAGCCAATTCACCCCTCCACTTT
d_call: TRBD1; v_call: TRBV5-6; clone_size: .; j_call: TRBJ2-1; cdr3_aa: CASSFEGQDYNEQFF; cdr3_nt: TGTGCCAGCAGCTTTGAGGGACAGGATTACAATGAGCAGTTCTTC
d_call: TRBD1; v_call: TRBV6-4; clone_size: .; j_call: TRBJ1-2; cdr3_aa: CATRRDRGTGRYTF; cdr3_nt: TGTGCCACCCGGAGGGACAGGGGGACCGGGCGCTACACCTTC
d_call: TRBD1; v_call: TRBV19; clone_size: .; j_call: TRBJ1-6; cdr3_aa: CASGLRGSSYNSPLHF; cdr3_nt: TGTGCCAGCGGCCTCAGGGGGAGCTCCTATAATTCACCCCTCCACTTT
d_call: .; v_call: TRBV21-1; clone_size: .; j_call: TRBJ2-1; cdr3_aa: CASSKRWRQGKDNEQFF; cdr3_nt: TGTGCCAGCAGCAAAAGGTGGAGGCAGGGGAAGGACAATGAGCAGTTCTTC